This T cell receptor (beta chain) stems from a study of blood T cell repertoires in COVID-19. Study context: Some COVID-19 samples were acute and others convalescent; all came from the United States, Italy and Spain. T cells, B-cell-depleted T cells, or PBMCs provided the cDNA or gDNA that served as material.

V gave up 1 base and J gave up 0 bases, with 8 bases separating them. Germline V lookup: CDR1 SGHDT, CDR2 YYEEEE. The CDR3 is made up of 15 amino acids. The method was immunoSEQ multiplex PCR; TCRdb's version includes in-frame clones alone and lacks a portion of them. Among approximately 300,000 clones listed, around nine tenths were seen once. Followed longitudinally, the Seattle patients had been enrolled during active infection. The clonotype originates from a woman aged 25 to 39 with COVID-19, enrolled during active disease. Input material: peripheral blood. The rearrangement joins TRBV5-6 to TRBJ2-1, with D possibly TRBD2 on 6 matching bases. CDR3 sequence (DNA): TGTGCCAGCAGCTTGACGACTAGCTCCTACAATGAGCAGTTCTTC. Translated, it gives CASSLTTSSYNEQFF. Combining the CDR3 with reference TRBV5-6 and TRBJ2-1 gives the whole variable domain DAGVTQSPTHLIKTRGQQVTLRCSPKSGHDTVSWYQQALGQGPQFIFQYYEEEERQRGNFPDRFSGHQFPNYSSELNVNALLLGDSALYLCASSLTTSSYNEQFFGPGTRLTVL.